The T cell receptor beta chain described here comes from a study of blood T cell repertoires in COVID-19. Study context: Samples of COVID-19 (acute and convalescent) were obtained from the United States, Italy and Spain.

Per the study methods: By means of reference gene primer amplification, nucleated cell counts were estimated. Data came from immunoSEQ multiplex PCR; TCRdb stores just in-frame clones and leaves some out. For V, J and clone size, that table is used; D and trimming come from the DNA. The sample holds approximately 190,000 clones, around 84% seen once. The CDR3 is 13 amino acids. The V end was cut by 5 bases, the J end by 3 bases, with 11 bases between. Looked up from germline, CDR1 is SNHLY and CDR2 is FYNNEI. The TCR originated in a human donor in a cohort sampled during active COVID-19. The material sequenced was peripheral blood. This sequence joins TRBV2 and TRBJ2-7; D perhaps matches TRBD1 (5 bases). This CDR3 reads CASSLRGYYEQYF. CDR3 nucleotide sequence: TGTGCCAGCAGTCTTAGGGGTTACTACGAGCAGTACTTC.